Listed here are 18 T cell receptor beta chains from one sample, sequenced in a study of T cells after posttransplantation cyclophosphamide. Using immunoSEQ multiplex PCR, the repertoire was profiled, and TCRdb retains in-frame clones only, with some absent. Of 11,000 or so clones listed, around 96% are singletons. The specimen sequenced was naive CD8+ T cells sorted from PBMCs. These receptors were collected from a young man in good health and a related stem cell transplant donor.

The genes are TRBV6-6 and TRBJ2-2, with 10 bases aligning to TRBD2. Unmatched junction bases numbered 1, after V lost 0 bases and J lost 6 bases. This CDR3 comprises 15 residues. Germline V lookup: CDR1 MNHNY, CDR2 SVGAGI (reference sequence). DNA for the CDR3: TGTGCCAGCAGTTACTCAGCGGGGGGGCCCGGGGAGCTGTTTTTT. Its protein product is CASSYSAGGPGELFF.

This sequence joins TRBV7-9 and TRBJ1-4, with D possibly matching TRBD1 (5 bases). Between the trimmed V and J ends, which lost 3 bases and 2 bases, there was a span of 7 bases. CDR1 is SEHNR and CDR2 is FQNEAQ in the germline V gene (reference sequence). There are 14 residues in the CDR3. DNA of the CDR3: TGTGCCAGCAGCTTTGGGGGGACTAATGAAAAACTGTTTTTT. The encoded protein is CASSFGGTNEKLFF.

The chain carries TRBV7-6 and TRBJ2-4, with 7 bases aligning to TRBD1. After removal of 5 bases from V and 1 base from J, the junction contained 17 bases not matched to a gene. Per the germline V gene, CDR1 is SGHVS and CDR2 is FNYEAQ. CDR3 size: 19 residues. CDR3 DNA sequence: TGTGCCAGCAGCCCTCGGACAGGTTTTTCGGATATGGCCAAAAACATTCAGTACTTC. Its protein is CASSPRTGFSDMAKNIQYF.

V gene TRBV11-2 combines with J gene TRBJ2-7, with D perhaps matching TRBD1 (7 bases). With 3 bases removed from V and 4 bases from J, the gap between germline ends came to 13 bases. Germline assignment: CDR1 SGHAT and CDR2 FQNNGV. The CDR3 runs to 14 residues. The CDR3: CASSFAGQSYEQYF. Written as DNA, the CDR3 is TGTGCCAGCAGCTTCGCGGGACAGAGTTACGAGCAGTACTTC.

V gene TRBV11-2 combines with J gene TRBJ2-7, with D possibly matching TRBD1 (6 bases). Germline CDR1 SGHAT, CDR2 FQNNGV. Trimming pared 2 bases from V and 3 bases from J, leaving 11 bases between. The CDR3 runs 14 residues. The CDR3 loop is CASSLNREHYEQYF. CDR3 DNA sequence: TGTGCCAGCAGCTTAAACAGGGAACACTACGAGCAGTACTTC. Variable domain in full (rest from reference TRBV11-2 and TRBJ2-7): EAGVAQSPRYKIIEKRQSVAFWCNPISGHATLYWYQQILGQGPKLLIQFQNNGVVDDSQLPKDRFSAERLKGVDSTLKIQPAKLEDSAVYLCASSLNREHYEQYFGPGTRLTVT.

The V and J genes are TRBV5-4 and TRBJ1-1; D is uncertain. The V gene lost 0 bases and the J gene lost 1 base, with 4 bases spanning the gap. CDR3 length: 13 residues. Germline assignment: CDR1 SGHNT and CDR2 YYREEE (reference sequence). The CDR3 spells CASSLEQNTEAFF. CDR3 nucleotides: TGTGCCAGCAGCTTGGAACAGAACACTGAAGCTTTCTTT.

This chain connects TRBV6-5 to TRBJ2-2; TRBD2 matches at 7 bases. Germline CDR1 MNHEY, CDR2 SVGAGI. Trimming removed 10 bases from V and 0 bases from J; junction bases left unmatched: 2. This CDR3 has 13 amino acids. The CDR3 is CAIGGANTGELFF. In nucleotides, the CDR3 is TGTGCCATTGGGGGGGCGAACACCGGGGAGCTGTTTTTT.

This clone was detected a few times. V usage is TRBV27 and J usage is TRBJ1-3, with D unresolved. This CDR3 contains 14 residues. Germline V gives CDR1 MNHEY, CDR2 SMNVEV (reference sequence). V was cut by 5 bases and J by 0 bases, with 8 bases left in between. CDR3 sequence reads: CASSDTYSGNTIYF. Here the CDR3 DNA reads TGTGCCAGCAGTGACACCTACTCTGGAAACACCATATATTTT.

J is TRBJ1-2 and V is TRBV6-1; D possibly corresponds to TRBD1 (5 bases). The CDR3 loop spans 13 amino acids. Germline V lookup: CDR1 MNHNS, CDR2 SASEGT. Between the trimmed V and J ends, which lost 2 bases and 6 bases, there was a span of 10 bases. CDR3 amino acids: CASSETRADGYTF. In nucleotides, the CDR3 is TGTGCCAGCAGTGAAACCAGGGCAGATGGCTACACCTTC.

The chain has TRBV9 and TRBJ2-2; TRBD2 matches at 16 bases. The CDR3 runs 20 residues. Losses at the gene ends were 4 bases for V and 5 bases for J; bases not matched to a gene: 14. In germline, CDR1 is SGDLS, CDR2 YYNGEE. The CDR3 is CASSQALGLAGGPRTGELFF. Written as DNA, the CDR3 is TGTGCCAGCAGCCAAGCCCTGGGACTAGCGGGGGGGCCCCGAACCGGGGAGCTGTTTTTT.

This sequence joins TRBV15 and TRBJ1-4; D gene ambiguous. Germline V gene lookup returns CDR1 LNHNV and CDR2 YYDKDF (reference sequence). CDR3 length: 14 amino acids. Trimming pared 4 bases from V and 8 bases from J, leaving 14 bases between. CDR3 DNA sequence: TGTGCCACCAGCATTCGGGGTGAGGAAGAAAAACTGTTTTTT. Protein product: CATSIRGEEEKLFF.

The rearrangement joins TRBV27 to TRBJ2-2, with D possibly TRBD1 on 6 matching bases. With 7 bases removed from V and 0 bases from J, the gap between germline ends came to 12 bases. This CDR3 comprises 15 residues. The germline V gene encodes CDR1 MNHEY and CDR2 SMNVEV (reference sequence). For the CDR3, the DNA is TGTGCCAGCACTAGGTCAGGGGCGAACACCGGGGAGCTGTTTTTT. It specifies CASTRSGANTGELFF.

This rearrangement joins TRBV19 to TRBJ2-5; D might be TRBD1 (5 bases). The better agreement between TRBJ2-7 and the DNA end casts doubt on the J call. This CDR3 is 17 amino acids long. Germline V CDR1 and CDR2: LNHDA, SQIVND (reference sequence). In nucleotides, the CDR3 is TGTGCCAGTAGTATGGAACAGACAGAACAATACTCCTACGAGCAGTACTTC. It translates to CASSMEQTEQYSYEQYF.

J is TRBJ2-2 and V is TRBV29-1, with a weak D call TRBD1 (5 bases). This CDR3 has 12 residues. CDR1 is SQVTM and CDR2 is ANQGSEA in the germline V gene. V was clipped by 7 bases and J by 6 bases, with 12 bases between them. CDR3 coding DNA: TGCAGCGCCCAGGGTTCGGCCGGGGAGCTGTTTTTT. It codes for CSAQGSAGELFF.

V and J are TRBV9 and TRBJ2-7; possible D gene TRBD2, 5 bases. The germline V and J ends were trimmed by 3 bases and 8 bases, with 15 bases remaining between them. CDR3 length: 13 amino acids. Germline V gene data show CDR1 as SGDLS and CDR2 as YYNGEE. As DNA, the CDR3 is TGTGCCAGCAGCGCCCCCCCGGGGTGGCAGCAGTACTTC. Its translation is CASSAPPGWQQYF.

The genes are TRBV6-5 and TRBJ2-7; 8 bases map to TRBD2. Trimming removed 4 bases from V and 2 bases from J; junction bases left unmatched: 10. This CDR3 region has 16 residues. In germline, CDR1 is MNHEY, CDR2 SVGAGI. Written as DNA, the CDR3 is TGTGCCAGCAGTTCCACCGGGACTAGGGACGCCTACGAGCAGTACTTC. Translation: CASSSTGTRDAYEQYF.

The rearrangement joins TRBV28 to TRBJ1-1; 7 positions agree with TRBD1. Germline CDR1 reads MDHEN; CDR2 reads SYDVKM. CDR3 size: 15 residues. V shed 5 bases, J shed 0 bases, and the junction held 6 bases outside the gene matches. The CDR3 sequence is CASSLTGAMNTEAFF. The CDR3 bases are TGTGCCAGCAGTCTAACAGGGGCGATGAACACTGAAGCTTTCTTT.

V and J are TRBV6-1 and TRBJ2-5; 7 bases agree with TRBD1. The CDR3 extends over 16 amino acids. The germline V gene has CDR1 MNHNS and CDR2 SASEGT. V lost 1 base to trimming and J lost 1 base; unmatched junction nucleotides: 6. The DNA for the CDR3 is TGTGCCAGCAGTGAAGAGGGTGGGACAGTCCAAGAGACCCAGTACTTC. Its translation: CASSEEGGTVQETQYF.